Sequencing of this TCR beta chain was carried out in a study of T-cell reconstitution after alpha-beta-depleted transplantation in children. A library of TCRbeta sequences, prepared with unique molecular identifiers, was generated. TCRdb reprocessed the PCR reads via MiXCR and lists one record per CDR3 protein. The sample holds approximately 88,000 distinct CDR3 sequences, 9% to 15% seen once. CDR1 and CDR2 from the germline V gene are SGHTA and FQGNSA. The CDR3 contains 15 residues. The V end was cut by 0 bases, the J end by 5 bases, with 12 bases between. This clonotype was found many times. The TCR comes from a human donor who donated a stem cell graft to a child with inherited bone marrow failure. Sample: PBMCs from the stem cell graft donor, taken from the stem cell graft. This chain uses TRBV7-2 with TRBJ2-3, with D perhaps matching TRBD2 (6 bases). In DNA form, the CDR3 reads TGTGCCAGCAGCTTAGCGGGCGGGGCGGGAGATACGCAGTATTTT. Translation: CASSLAGGAGDTQYF.